This T cell receptor (beta chain) was recovered during a study of Graves' ophthalmopathy and Graves' hyperthyroidism. Study background: Stable hyperthyroidism was defined by absence of ophthalmopathy within 18 months of follow-up. Study results and caveats: In separating ophthalmopathy from stable hyperthyroidism, a 13-signature model achieved 85% to 90% sensitivity and nearly 84% specificity. Most thyroid clonotypes expanded beyond 0.001 frequency were also found in blood.

The study amplified TCR beta CDR3 regions using RNA transcripts. RT-PCR in the first round used HTBI primers; a second-round multiplex PCR followed. TCRdb ran MiXCR on the multiplex PCR reads and lists one entry per CDR3 protein. The table lists about 1.1 million distinct CDR3 sequences, approximately 35% of them singletons. This clonotype was seen ten or more times. The antigen remains undetermined. Patients were left out if they had other autoimmune diseases, uncontrolled infections, pregnancy or lactation. V was clipped by 1 base and J by 5 bases; unmatched bases: 5. This CDR3 has 17 residues. Germline values: CDR1 LGHNA, CDR2 YSLEER.

The V and J genes are TRBV4-3 and TRBJ2-5; 15 bases agree with TRBD2. Sequencing was done on a sample of peripheral blood or thyroid tissue (not recorded which). The TCR was taken from an adult man with Graves' hyperthyroidism. CDR3 loop: CASSQGGTSGRTETQYF. CDR3 nucleotides: TGCGCCAGCAGCCAAGGGGGGACTAGCGGGAGGACTGAGACCCAGTACTTC.